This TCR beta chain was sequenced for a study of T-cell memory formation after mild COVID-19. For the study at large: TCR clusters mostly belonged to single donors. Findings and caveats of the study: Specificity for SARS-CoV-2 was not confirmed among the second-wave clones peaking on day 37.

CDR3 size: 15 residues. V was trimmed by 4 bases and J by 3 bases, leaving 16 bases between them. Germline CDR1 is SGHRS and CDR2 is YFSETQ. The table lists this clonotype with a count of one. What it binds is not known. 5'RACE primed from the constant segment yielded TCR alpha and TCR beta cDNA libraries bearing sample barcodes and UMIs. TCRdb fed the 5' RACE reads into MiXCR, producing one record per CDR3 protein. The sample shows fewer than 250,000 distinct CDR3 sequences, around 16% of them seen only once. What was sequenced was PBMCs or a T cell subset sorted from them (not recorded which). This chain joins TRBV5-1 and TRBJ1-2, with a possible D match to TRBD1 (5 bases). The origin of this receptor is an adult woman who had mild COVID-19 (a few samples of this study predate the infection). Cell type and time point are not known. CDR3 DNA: TGCGCCAGCAGCCGATGGGACGGAGGAGACTATGGCTACACCTTC. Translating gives CASSRWDGGDYGYTF.